The present entry profiles one T cell receptor (beta chain) with its context. These data belong to a study of Graves' ophthalmopathy and Graves' hyperthyroidism. Establishment of the diagnosis relied upon clinical symptoms, serum thyroxine, TRAb, thyroid ultrasound and orbital computed tomography. Amplification of the TCR beta CDR3 regions used RNA transcripts (as template). The library came from an HTBI-primed first-round RT-PCR and a second-round multiplex PCR. TCRdb used MiXCR to reprocess the multiplex PCR reads, holding one entry per CDR3 protein. In the table there are hundreds of thousands of distinct CDR3 sequences, about two fifths of which are singletons. Trimming took 3 bases from V and 12 from J, leaving 15 bases between them. Germline V lookup: CDR1 SGHVS, CDR2 FNYEAQ. This CDR3 contains 13 residues.

This chain joins TRBV7-6 and TRBJ1-5, with D maybe TRBD1 (5 bases). Material: peripheral blood. The TCR was taken from an adult man with Graves' ophthalmopathy. CDR3 DNA sequence: TGTGCCAGCAGCTTTATAGGGGTGGAGTACCAGCATTTT. Its protein product is CASSFIGVEYQHF.